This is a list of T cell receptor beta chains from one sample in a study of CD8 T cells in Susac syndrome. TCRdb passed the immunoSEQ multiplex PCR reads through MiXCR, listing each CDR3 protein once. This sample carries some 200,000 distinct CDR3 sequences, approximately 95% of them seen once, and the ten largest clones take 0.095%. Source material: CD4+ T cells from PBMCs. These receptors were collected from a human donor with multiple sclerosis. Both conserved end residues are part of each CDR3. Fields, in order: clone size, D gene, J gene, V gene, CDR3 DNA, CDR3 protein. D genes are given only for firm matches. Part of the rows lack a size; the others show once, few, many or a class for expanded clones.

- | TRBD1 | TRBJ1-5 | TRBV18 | TGTGCCAGCTCACTCCAGGGGGCTAATCAGCCCCAGCATTTT | CASSLQGANQPQHF
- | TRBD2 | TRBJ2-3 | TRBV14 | TGTGCCAGCAGCCAAAGAGCGGGGGGGCCAACAGATACGCAGTATTTT | CASSQRAGGPTDTQYF
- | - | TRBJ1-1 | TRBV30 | TGTGCCTGGAGCGAACGGACAGACACTGAAGCTTTCTTT | CAWSERTDTEAFF
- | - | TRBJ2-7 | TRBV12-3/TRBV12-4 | TGTGCCAGCAGTCGAAGTATATCGGGGAGTCGCGAGCAGTACTTC | CASSRSISGSREQYF
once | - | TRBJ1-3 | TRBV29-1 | TGCAGCGTCGCCCTAGAGGGGTCTGGAAACACCATATATTTT | CSVALEGSGNTIYF
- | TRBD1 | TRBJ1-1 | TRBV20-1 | TGCAGTGCTAGAGGAATCCGGGACAGGGGAACGAACACTGAAGCTTTCTTT | CSARGIRDRGTNTEAFF
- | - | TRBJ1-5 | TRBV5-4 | TGTGCCAGCAGCTTGAGTCCTTCGGCCCAGCCCCAGCATTTT | CASSLSPSAQPQHF
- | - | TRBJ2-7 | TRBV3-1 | TGTGCCAGCAGCGCAAGATCCGGGACCTACGAGCAGTACTTC | CASSARSGTYEQYF
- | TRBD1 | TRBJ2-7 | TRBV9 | TGTGCCAGCAGCGTAGACAGGGGAGTCGGCGAGCAGTACTTC | CASSVDRGVGEQYF
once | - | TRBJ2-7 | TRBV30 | TGTGCCTGGAGGATTGATCCCTACGAGCAGTACTTC | CAWRIDPYEQYF
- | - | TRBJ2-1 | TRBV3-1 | TGTGCCAGCAGTCCCCAGCGACCCTACAATGAGCAGTTCTTC | CASSPQRPYNEQFF
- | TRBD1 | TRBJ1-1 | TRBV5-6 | TGTGCCAGCAGCCCATCGACAGGGATGAACACTGAAGCTTTCTTT | CASSPSTGMNTEAFF
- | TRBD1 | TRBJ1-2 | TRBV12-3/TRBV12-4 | TGTGCCAGCAGCCGCGGGACAGGCATCCGGTTCGGCACCTTC | CASSRGTGIRFGTF
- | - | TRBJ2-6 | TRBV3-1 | TGTGCCAGCAGGTTTGCGTCTGGGGCCAACGTCCTGACTTTC | CASRFASGANVLTF
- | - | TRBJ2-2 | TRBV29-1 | TGCAGCGTTGAAATCGTTAGGGGAACCGGGGAGCTGTTTTTT | CSVEIVRGTGELFF
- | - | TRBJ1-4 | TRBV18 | TGTGCCAGCTCAGCCTCCGGGACACCTGAAAAACTGTTTTTT | CASSASGTPEKLFF
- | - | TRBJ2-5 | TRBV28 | TGTGCCAGCAGTTTTGTCACTAGCAGACCTCAAGAGACCCAGTACTTC | CASSFVTSRPQETQYF
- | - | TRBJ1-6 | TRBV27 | TGTGCCAGCACAGACTCCTATAATTCACCCCTCCACTTT | CASTDSYNSPLHF
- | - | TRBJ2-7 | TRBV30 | TGTGCCTGGGGCTCCTACGAGCAGTACTTC | CAWGSYEQYF
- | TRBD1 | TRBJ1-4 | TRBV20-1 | TGCAGTGCTAGAGAGTACAGGGGAGTCCTTGCAACTAATGAAAAACTGTTTTTT | CSAREYRGVLATNEKLFF
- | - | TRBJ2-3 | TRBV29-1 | TGCAGCGTTGTTAGCCGGACAGATACGCAGTATTTT | CSVVSRTDTQYF
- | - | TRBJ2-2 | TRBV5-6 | TGTGCCACTACACCTCGACTGAACACCGGGGAGCTGTTTTTT | CATTPRLNTGELFF
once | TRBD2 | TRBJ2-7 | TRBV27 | TGTGCCAGCAGTTTATCGCGTATCGGGGGGGCAAGGGGCTACGAGCAGTACTTC | CASSLSRIGGARGYEQYF
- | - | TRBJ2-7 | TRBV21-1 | TGTGCCAGCAGCTCTCTCCCGGGACAGAAATCCTACGAGCAGTACTTC | CASSSLPGQKSYEQYF
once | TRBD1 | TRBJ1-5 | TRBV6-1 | TGTGCCAGCAGCCACCGGGACAGGGATTTCGCACGCAATCAGCCCCAGCATTTT | CASSHRDRDFARNQPQHF
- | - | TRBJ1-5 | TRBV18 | TGTGCCAGCTCACCACCGGGACGGAGCAATCAGCCCCAGCATTTT | CASSPPGRSNQPQHF
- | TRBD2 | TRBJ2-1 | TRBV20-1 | TGCAGTGCTAGCGGACTAGCGGGAGTAGGTGAGCAGTTCTTC | CSASGLAGVGEQFF
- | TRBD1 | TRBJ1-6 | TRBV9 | TGTGCCAGCAGCCTCGACCAGGGGGCATATTCACCCCTCCACTTT | CASSLDQGAYSPLHF
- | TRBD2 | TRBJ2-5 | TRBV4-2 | TGTGCCAGCAGCCAGATCCTCGGGACTAGGCAGCAGACCCAGTACTTC | CASSQILGTRQQTQYF
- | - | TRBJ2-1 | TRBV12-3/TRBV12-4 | TGTGCCAGCAGTCCATCTTTCGGGGGGCTCCACAATGAGCAGTTCTTC | CASSPSFGGLHNEQFF
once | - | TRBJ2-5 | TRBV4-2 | TGTGCCAGCAGCCGGTCCATCCAAGAGACCCAGTACTTC | CASSRSIQETQYF
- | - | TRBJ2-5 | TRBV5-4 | TGTGCCAGCAGCTTACCCGGGGGGCCGGAGACCCAGTACTTC | CASSLPGGPETQYF
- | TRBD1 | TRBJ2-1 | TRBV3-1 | TGTGCCAGCAGCCACAAGATTAGACAGGGAAACAATGAGCAGTTCTTC | CASSHKIRQGNNEQFF
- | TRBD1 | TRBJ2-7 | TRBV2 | TGTGCCAGCAGAGGGGACAGCAACCCCTACGAGCAGTACTTC | CASRGDSNPYEQYF